Below, 28 T cell receptor beta chains from the same sample are listed, as sequenced in a study of shared clonotypes between healthy human individuals. Assay: immunoSEQ multiplex PCR; the TCRdb copy retains only in-frame clones and omits some. The sample lists 2,500,000 or so clones, more than 90% seen once, with around 0.14% in the top ten. The sample taken for sequencing was naive CD4+ T cells sorted from blood. The subset denotes: CD45RA+ positively selected. Source of these receptors: a man between 18 and 29 years old in good health.

The V and J genes are TRBV6-6 and TRBJ2-3; the D is unclear. This CDR3 has 15 amino acids. The germline CDR1 and CDR2 sequences are MNHNY and SVGAGI (reference sequence). V was pared by 0 bases and J by 2 bases, with 9 bases between. The CDR3 region is CASSYSTVFTDTQYF. DNA of the CDR3: TGTGCCAGCAGTTACTCGACGGTGTTCACAGATACGCAGTATTTT.

V gene TRBV6-1 combines with J gene TRBJ2-3; no firm D call. V dropped 7 bases and J dropped 8 bases, with 16 bases sitting between them. Germline V gives CDR1 MNHNS, CDR2 SASEGT. The CDR3 is 13 amino acids. CDR3 loop: CASKDRAQLTQYF. CDR3 DNA sequence: TGTGCCAGCAAGGACCGTGCACAACTTACGCAGTATTTT.

A note on this clone: This same CDR3 is encoded by further DNA sequences in the sample. This rearrangement joins TRBV5-1 to TRBJ2-7; the D gene could be TRBD1 or TRBD2 (5 bases each). The CDR3 consists of 14 residues. Germline CDR1 and CDR2: SGHRS and YFSETQ. Deletions cut 0 bases from V and 3 bases from J, with 10 bases between. CDR3 region: CASSLGGVSYEQYF. CDR3 DNA sequence: TGCGCCAGCAGCTTGGGAGGGGTAAGCTACGAGCAGTACTTC.

CDR3 DNA: TGTGCCAGTAGTATGTGGCATGAAGTGAGGACGGGAACAGATACGCAGTATTTT. Protein product: CASSMWHEVRTGTDTQYF. This sequence joins TRBV19 and TRBJ2-3; tentative D call: TRBD2 (5 bases). Germline lookup yields CDR1 LNHDA and CDR2 SQIVND (reference sequence). With 3 bases removed from V and 3 bases from J, the gap between germline ends came to 22 bases. The CDR3 sequence is 18 residues long.

Of note for this clone: Other DNA sequences in the sample encode the same CDR3. J is TRBJ2-2 and V is TRBV7-2; the D is unclear. The CDR3 is 14 residues long. The ends were cut back, 2 bases at V and 3 bases at J, with 7 bases in the middle. Germline CDR1 is SGHTA and CDR2 is FQGNSA. The CDR3 is CASSLYGYTGELFF. Written as DNA, the CDR3 is TGTGCCAGCAGCTTATACGGGTACACCGGGGAGCTGTTTTTT.

V usage is TRBV6-5 and J usage is TRBJ2-5, with D perhaps assigned TRBD1 or TRBD2 (5 bases each). With 5 bases removed from V and 6 bases from J, the gap between germline ends came to 13 bases. CDR1 is MNHEY and CDR2 is SVGAGI in the germline V gene. This CDR3 is 13 amino acids long. In DNA, the CDR3 is TGTGCCAGCAGTACCGCCGGGACGAAGACCCAGTACTTC. Its translation is CASSTAGTKTQYF.

CDR3 in amino acids: CASSLDWLAGPTDTQYF. The DNA of the CDR3 is TGTGCCAGCAGCTTAGATTGGCTAGCGGGACCCACAGATACGCAGTATTTT. The V gene is TRBV7-2, the J gene TRBJ2-3, with TRBD2 matching over 9 bases. This CDR3 region has 17 residues. In germline, CDR1 is SGHTA, CDR2 FQGNSA. V lost 1 base and J lost 2; bases outside the gene matches: 7.

The genes are TRBV5-1 and TRBJ1-2; a possible D gene is TRBD1 (5 bases). Per the germline V gene, CDR1 is SGHRS and CDR2 is YFSETQ. The CDR3 runs to 14 residues. V was clipped by 3 bases and J by 4 bases, with 13 bases between them. CDR3 coding DNA: TGCGCCAGCAGCTCGGACGCAGGGTCCTATGGCTACACCTTC. Its translation is CASSSDAGSYGYTF.

The chain combines TRBV30 with TRBJ1-2; no clear D. Germline CDR1 is GTSNPN and CDR2 is SVGIG (reference sequence). V was trimmed by 3 bases and J by 13 bases, leaving 15 bases between them. There are 11 residues in the CDR3. CDR3 amino acids: CAWSAREDCTF. In nucleotides, the CDR3 is TGTGCCTGGAGCGCTCGGGAGGACTGCACCTTC.

This clone was counted between two and nine times. Other DNA sequences in this sample translate to the same CDR3. The CDR3 DNA sequence: TGTGCCAGCAGTGAACCGGTCTACGAGCAGTACTTC. It yields the protein CASSEPVYEQYF. This chain uses TRBV6-1 with TRBJ2-7; D is undetermined. From germline, CDR1 is MNHNS and CDR2 SASEGT. V dropped 2 bases and J dropped 3 bases, with 5 bases sitting between them. CDR3 length: 12 residues.

This clone was seen once. Other nucleotide sequences in the sample specify the same CDR3. The chain is built from TRBV5-1 and TRBJ2-3; 9 bases match TRBD1. J lost 3 bases, V lost 4 bases, and 3 bases had no gene match. This CDR3 contains 14 residues. Looked up from germline, CDR1 is SGHRS and CDR2 is YFSETQ. DNA of the CDR3: TGCGCCAGCAGCATAGGACAGGGGACAGATACGCAGTATTTT. Translating it yields CASSIGQGTDTQYF.

This clone appeared once. The rearrangement uses TRBV10-3 and TRBJ2-3; D not certain. Germline lookup yields CDR1 ENHRY and CDR2 SYGVKD. The germline V and J ends were trimmed by 2 bases and 5 bases, with 11 bases remaining between them. The CDR3 contains 14 residues. The CDR3 sequence is CAISEGRKRDTQYF. The CDR3 coding sequence is TGTGCCATCAGTGAGGGCAGAAAGCGAGATACGCAGTATTTT.

This sequence joins TRBV10-3 and TRBJ1-4, with a tentative D call TRBD1 (5 bases). The CDR3 covers 14 residues. Germline V gene lookup returns CDR1 ENHRY and CDR2 SYGVKD. Trimming shortened V by 3 bases and J by 7 bases, and 12 bases separated the two germline ends. The CDR3 here is CAISDKGKGEKLFF. In DNA form, the CDR3 reads TGTGCCATCAGTGACAAGGGGAAGGGTGAAAAACTGTTTTTT.

Remarks on this clone: One junction end disagrees with the germline gene, perhaps due to a read error. The chain uses TRBV7-2 and TRBJ2-7, with D unresolved. This CDR3 has 11 residues. Germline loops: CDR1 SGHTA, CDR2 FQGNSA. The CDR3 DNA is TGTGCCAGCACCGCCTCCCACGAGCAGTACTTC. This translates into CASTASHEQYF.

V is TRBV4-1 and J is TRBJ2-7, with no clear D. The CDR3 totals 12 residues. Germline CDR1 reads MGHRA; CDR2 reads YSYEKL. V lost 0 bases and J lost 9, with 9 bases in between. CDR3 region: CASSQDAGGQYF. In DNA form, the CDR3 reads TGCGCCAGCAGCCAAGACGCAGGTGGGCAGTACTTC.

The chain couples TRBV27 to TRBJ2-6; 7 bases are a match to TRBD1. The V gene's germline CDR1 is MNHEY and CDR2 SMNVEV (reference sequence). The CDR3 has 18 amino acids. V lost 0 bases and J lost 0; bases outside the gene matches: 5. CDR3 amino acids: CASSLSGTAFSGANVLTF. CDR3 in DNA: TGTGCCAGCAGTTTATCTGGGACAGCCTTCTCTGGGGCCAACGTCCTGACTTTC.

The chain couples TRBV7-2 to TRBJ2-5, with D perhaps TRBD2 (5 bases). Germline V gene data show CDR1 as SGHTA and CDR2 as FQGNSA. Trimming took 2 bases from V and 2 from J, leaving 9 bases between them. This CDR3 spans 14 amino acids. The CDR3 DNA is TGTGCCAGCAGCTTATCGGAGGTACAAGAGACCCAGTACTTC. This gives the protein CASSLSEVQETQYF.

The gene calls are TRBV6-5 and TRBJ1-2; 10 nucleotides agree with TRBD1. This CDR3 region has 14 residues. The V segment lost 6 bases and the J segment 4 bases; nucleotides outside the gene matches: 5. From germline, CDR1 is MNHEY and CDR2 SVGAGI. As DNA, the CDR3 is TGTGCCAGCAGCCGGGGACAGGGGTTCTATGGCTACACCTTC. It translates to CASSRGQGFYGYTF.

The genes are TRBV7-6 and TRBJ1-3; D possibly corresponds to TRBD1 (5 bases). This CDR3 has 15 amino acids. Deletions cut 3 bases from V and 0 bases from J, with 9 bases between. CDR1 and CDR2 from the germline V gene are SGHVS and FNYEAQ. CDR3 sequence: CASSFAQGSGNTIYF. The CDR3 DNA reads as TGTGCCAGCAGCTTTGCCCAGGGCTCTGGAAACACCATATATTTT.

With respect to this clone: One end of the junction does not line up with germline, which may come from a read error. The chain uses TRBV7-9 and TRBJ1-2; D ambiguous. Germline CDR1 and CDR2: SEHNR and FQNEAQ (reference sequence). The CDR3 has 8 amino acids. DNA for the CDR3: TGTGCCAGCAGCCCCTCTATATTC. Amino acids: CASSPSIF.

This clone occurred once. The V call is TRBV27, the J call TRBJ2-7; tentative D call: TRBD2 (7 bases). V was clipped by 5 bases and J by 1 base, with 15 bases between them. The V gene's germline CDR1 is MNHEY and CDR2 SMNVEV (reference sequence). The CDR3 covers 15 residues. The CDR3 coding sequence is TGTGCCAGCAGTGGGTTGCGGGGGCCATCCTACGAGCAGTACTTC. Its translation: CASSGLRGPSYEQYF.

This rearrangement joins TRBV7-2 to TRBJ1-6; unclear D gene. Germline V gene data show CDR1 as SGHTA and CDR2 as FQGNSA. The CDR3 spans 14 residues. V lost 1 base, J lost 7 bases, and 8 bases lay in between. The CDR3 DNA sequence: TGTGCCAGCAGCTTAGTGTGGGCGAATTCACCCCTCCACTTT. Translating gives CASSLVWANSPLHF.

The V and J genes are TRBV6-1 and TRBJ2-7; weak D call: TRBD2 (6 bases). Germline CDR1 reads MNHNS; CDR2 reads SASEGT. The CDR3 is made up of 13 amino acids. Trimming stripped 10 bases from V and 3 bases from J, with 16 bases between. DNA for the CDR3: TGTGCCACCACGGGACTGCTAGACTACGAGCAGTACTTC. Translating gives CATTGLLDYEQYF.

The V gene is TRBV4-2, the J gene TRBJ2-6; 9 bases are a match to TRBD1. Germline lookup yields CDR1 LGHNA and CDR2 YNFKEQ. This CDR3 region has 18 residues. V was pared by 4 bases and J by 0 bases, with 7 bases of the junction left unmatched. CDR3: CASSLRGTGISGANVLTF. The CDR3 nucleotides read TGTGCCAGCAGCCTCCGAGGGACAGGGATCTCTGGGGCCAACGTCCTGACTTTC.

This clone was recorded a few times. This rearrangement joins TRBV4-3 to TRBJ1-6; D gene unclear. The CDR3 consists of 13 residues. Trimming stripped 0 bases from V and 8 bases from J, with 5 bases between. The V gene's germline CDR1 is LGHNA and CDR2 YSLEER. The DNA of the CDR3 is TGCGCCAGCAGCCAAGATGAGTATTCACCCCTCCACTTT. As protein: CASSQDEYSPLHF.

The DNA for the CDR3 is TGTGCCAGCAGTAAGACAGGGAAGGCGACTAATGAAAAACTGTTTTTT. It codes for CASSKTGKATNEKLFF. The chain couples TRBV28 to TRBJ1-4; 7 nucleotides match TRBD1. The CDR3 spans 16 residues. V shed 5 bases and J 2 bases; nucleotides not matched to a gene: 8. Germline values: CDR1 MDHEN, CDR2 SYDVKM.

For this clone: Other nucleotide sequences from this sample produce the same CDR3. This chain uses TRBV28 with TRBJ2-7; D gene uncertain. Trimming removed 2 bases from V and 2 bases from J, with 10 bases in between. This CDR3 is 14 amino acids long. The germline V gene has CDR1 MDHEN and CDR2 SYDVKM. CDR3 region: CASSLGGGTYEQYF. Written as DNA, the CDR3 is TGTGCCAGCAGTTTAGGCGGCGGAACCTACGAGCAGTACTTC.

Note on this clone: This specimen includes other DNA sequences encoding the same CDR3. J is TRBJ2-1 and V is TRBV9; 10 bases agree with TRBD2. J gave up 4 bases and V 1 base, and 2 bases lay outside the gene matches. This CDR3 is built from 15 residues. Germline V lookup: CDR1 SGDLS, CDR2 YYNGEE. In DNA form, the CDR3 reads TGTGCCAGCAGCGTACTAGCGGGAGCGTACAATGAGCAGTTCTTC. It translates to CASSVLAGAYNEQFF. Variable domain in full (rest from reference TRBV9 and TRBJ2-1): DSGVTQTPKHLITATGQRVTLRCSPRSGDLSVYWYQQSLDQGLQFLIQYYNGEERAKGNILERFSAQQFPDLHSELNLSSLELGDSALYFCASSVLAGAYNEQFFGPGTRLTVL.